This is a list of T cell receptor beta chains from one sample in a study of glioma-infiltrating T cells. TCRdb recomputed calls from the multiplex PCR reads with MiXCR, one row per CDR3 protein. The data hold some 6,000 distinct CDR3 sequences, with 28% observed a single time. The sequenced sample was glioma tissue, nonneoplastic brain tissue, or PBMCs (not recorded which). Source of these receptors: a human donor with low-grade glioma or glioblastoma, undergoing nonglioma brain surgery, or in good health (not recorded which). The conserved cysteine and the conserved F or W are not part of the CDR3 here. Rows may omit the clone size; those that give it use once, few, many or a size class.

clone_size j_call v_call cdr3_aa
large TRBJ1-2 TRBV27 ASSTRGQGADGYT
large TRBJ1-5 TRBV28 ASSLDPTGPDQPQH
many TRBJ1-3 TRBV5-1 ASSLEGATGNTIY
many TRBJ1-2 TRBV5-4 ASLGAGKNYGYT
many TRBJ1-3 TRBV19 ASSWGRVPANTIY
hyperexpanded TRBJ1-2 TRBV7-2 ASSLIYGQGNYGYT
once - TRBV27 ASCWGRGAYEQF
medium-sized TRBJ2-7 TRBV25-1 ASSDYEQY
many TRBJ1-1 TRBV3-1 ASSHSRGGTEAF
medium-sized TRBJ2-7 TRBV27 ASRLAGGSLEQY
medium-sized TRBJ2-7 TRBV28 ASSLSGGGRITYEQY
- TRBJ2-1 TRBV19 ASTSSYNVEF
many TRBJ2-5 TRBV12-3/TRBV12-4 ASSPEGETQY
medium-sized TRBJ2-3 TRBV20-1 SARAGGTSTDTQY
many TRBJ2-1 TRBV7-2 ASSVTSGGSYNEQF
- TRBJ1-2 TRBV6-2/TRBV6-3 ASGILQDLGPSSPSGYP
many TRBJ2-1 TRBV3-1 ASSQVDREQF
many TRBJ2-1 TRBV5-4 ASSLVAYNEQF
medium-sized TRBJ1-3 TRBV3-1 ASSDLYGVGNTIY
- TRBJ2-5 TRBV28 ASSHLEGSGTETQY
many TRBJ2-5 TRBV29-1 SVGTGGETQY
once TRBJ1-3 TRBV12-3/TRBV12-4 ASSLPRAGNTIY
many TRBJ2-5 TRBV11-2 ASSLTGEDQETQY
- TRBJ1-1 TRBV12-3/TRBV12-4 ASSLRVRGPTEAF
- TRBJ2-3 TRBV4-1 ASSQDLAVAGAEDTPY
many TRBJ1-1 TRBV27 ASIPGHRNTEAF
medium-sized TRBJ1-1 TRBV6-2/TRBV6-3 ASSPSPSVLSRGLSTEAF
once TRBJ2-1 TRBV19 ASSLAVTIPNEQF
once TRBJ2-2 TRBV9 ASSVGGTGSTGELF
large TRBJ2-5 TRBV7-8 ASSSILPGQGGETQY
many TRBJ2-7 TRBV12-3/TRBV12-4 ASSPRGVTYEQY
many TRBJ1-4 TRBV3-1 ASSQNNEKLF
- TRBJ2-3 TRBV12-3/TRBV12-4 ASNPGTSGHTDTQY
- TRBJ1-2 TRBV2 ASSDNRPGYT
- TRBJ2-1 TRBV27 ASFRGTNEQF
medium-sized TRBJ2-3 TRBV18 ASSPPTADTQY
- - TRBV20-1 SATPSPGFYEQF